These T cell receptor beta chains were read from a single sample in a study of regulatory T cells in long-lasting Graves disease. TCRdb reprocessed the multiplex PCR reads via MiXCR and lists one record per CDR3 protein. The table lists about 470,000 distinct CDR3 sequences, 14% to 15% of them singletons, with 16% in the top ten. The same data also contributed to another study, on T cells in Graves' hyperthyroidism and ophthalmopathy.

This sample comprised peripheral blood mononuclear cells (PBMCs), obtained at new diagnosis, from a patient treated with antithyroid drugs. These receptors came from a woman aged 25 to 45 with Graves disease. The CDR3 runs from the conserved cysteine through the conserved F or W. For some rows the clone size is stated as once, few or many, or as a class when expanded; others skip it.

CDR3aa: CASSLVGARNSPLHF; abundance: many; v_gene: TRBV12-3/TRBV12-4
CDR3aa: CASFSRQRTSDTQYF; abundance: many; v_gene: TRBV2
CDR3aa: CSARDSLAGDLETQYF; abundance: many; v_gene: TRBV20-1
CDR3aa: CASARQGTLPNSPLHF; abundance: few; v_gene: TRBV4-1
CDR3aa: CASGSVGMERGNQPQHF; abundance: few; v_gene: TRBV12-5
CDR3aa: CASSLETGGMAEQYF; abundance: many; v_gene: TRBV7-9
CDR3aa: CVSSLNLGQGAGEQFF; abundance: -; v_gene: TRBV13
CDR3aa: CASSVSGLAASYEQYF; abundance: many; v_gene: TRBV2
CDR3aa: CASSSGTGGNTGELFF; abundance: many; v_gene: TRBV27
CDR3aa: CASSEPLAGVPYNEQFF; abundance: few; v_gene: TRBV10-2
CDR3aa: CASSLAGVLMNTEAFF; abundance: few; v_gene: TRBV5-4
CDR3aa: CASREDGNSPYNEQFF; abundance: many; v_gene: TRBV12-3/TRBV12-4
CDR3aa: CASSTQGGSYNEQFF; abundance: many; v_gene: TRBV27
CDR3aa: CATTWGQLRNQPQHF; abundance: many; v_gene: TRBV24-1
CDR3aa: CSATGGPGTGELFF; abundance: -; v_gene: TRBV20-1
CDR3aa: CATSVSENTEAFF; abundance: few; v_gene: TRBV24-1
CDR3aa: CASSLIRTSRETQYF; abundance: many; v_gene: TRBV11-3
CDR3aa: CASSLGWGRGTEAFF; abundance: -; v_gene: TRBV28
CDR3aa: CASSSLYYGYIF; abundance: -; v_gene: TRBV5-1
CDR3aa: CASSLFEGDTEVFF; abundance: few; v_gene: TRBV11-2
CDR3aa: CASSFIAGAETQYF; abundance: many; v_gene: TRBV5-5
CDR3aa: CAGGQISGNTIYF; abundance: -; v_gene: TRBV6-2/TRBV6-3
CDR3aa: CASSLVFSGEIYGYTF; abundance: -; v_gene: TRBV5-1
CDR3aa: CASSPPLTQNTEAFF; abundance: few; v_gene: TRBV18
CDR3aa: CASSPGTGERYEQYF; abundance: -; v_gene: TRBV7-3